This passage covers 18 T cell receptor beta chains from one sample sequenced in a study of technical replicates of blood from a few donors. Profiling relied on immunoSEQ multiplex PCR, and the TCRdb table lists in-frame clones only, not all of them. The sample lists more than 65,000 clones, 80% to 95% occurring once. The material sequenced was T cells isolated from PBMCs. The receptors come from a human donor in good health.

This clone has more than one count but fewer than ten. Without the conserved terminal phenylalanine or tryptophan, this CDR3 likely stems from a read error. The limits of the CDR3 on the DNA are not certain, so only TCRdb's listed CDR3 is given. This sequence joins TRBV5-4 and TRBJ1-1; TRBD1 was called by the table and not checked on the DNA. Germline assignment: CDR1 SGHNT and CDR2 YYREEE (reference sequence). The CDR3 spans 14 amino acids, including both terminal residues. The CDR3 region is CASSLALSETGSLM.

V gene TRBV6-4 combines with J gene TRBJ2-2, with TRBD2 identical over 11 bases. In germline, CDR1 is MRHNA, CDR2 SNTAGT. The CDR3 is 16 amino acids. Trimming took 4 bases from V and 6 from J; bases not matched to a gene: 7. The CDR3 region is CASSGTSGRRAGELFF. The CDR3 DNA sequence: TGTGCCAGCAGTGGTACTAGCGGGAGAAGAGCCGGGGAGCTGTTTTTT.

This clone was counted a few times. The chain links TRBV9 to TRBJ2-1; the match to TRBD2 covers 9 bases. This CDR3 is 16 amino acids long. Germline V lookup: CDR1 SGDLS, CDR2 YYNGEE. The V and J ends lost 0 bases and 2 bases, in that order; junction bases with no gene match: 3. CDR3 coding DNA: TGTGCCAGCAGCGTAGTTAGCGGGGGACCCTACAATGAGCAGTTCTTC. This translates into CASSVVSGGPYNEQFF.

In this sample, this clone turned up once. The chain combines TRBV4-3 with TRBJ2-5; 7 positions match TRBD1. V dropped 1 base and J dropped 1; count of bases not matched to a gene: 6. Germline lookup yields CDR1 LGHNA and CDR2 YSLEER. The length of the CDR3 is 16 residues. The CDR3 loop reads CASSQAGTVPQETQYF. In nucleotides, the CDR3 is TGCGCCAGCAGCCAAGCCGGGACAGTACCCCAAGAGACCCAGTACTTC.

This chain uses TRBV7-2 with TRBJ1-2, with TRBD1 as a possible D gene (6 bases). The germline gives CDR1 SGHTA, CDR2 FQGNSA. The CDR3 covers 13 residues. V dropped 4 bases and J dropped 7 bases, with 13 bases sitting between them. Here the CDR3 DNA reads TGTGCCAGCAGCTGGAAGGGGGTTGGTGGCTACACCTTC. Its protein product is CASSWKGVGGYTF.

The gene calls are TRBV10-3 and TRBJ1-1; a weak D match, TRBD1 (5 bases). CDR3 length equals 14 residues. Between the trimmed V and J ends, which lost 3 bases and 1 base, there was a span of 9 bases. CDR1 is ENHRY and CDR2 is SYGVKD in the germline V gene. The CDR3 DNA is TGTGCCATCAGTGATCTCGGACAGAACACTGAAGCTTTCTTT. Amino acids: CAISDLGQNTEAFF.

The V gene is TRBV27, the J gene TRBJ2-2, with D maybe TRBD2 (6 bases). The CDR3 has 16 residues. CDR1 is MNHEY and CDR2 is SMNVEV in the germline V gene (reference sequence). Trimming took 1 base from V and 5 from J, leaving 14 bases between them. The CDR3 region has the DNA TGTGCCAGCAGTTTATTCGGGGGAGAGGGTACCGGGGAGCTGTTTTTT. Translating it yields CASSLFGGEGTGELFF.

The chain links TRBV13 to TRBJ1-5; 7 bases line up with TRBD1. Trimming at V came to 3 bases and at J to 10 bases, leaving 12 bases not matched to a gene. Germline V gives CDR1 PRHDT, CDR2 FYEKMQ (reference sequence). The CDR3 runs to 15 residues. CDR3 in amino acids: CASSLYPGQAFPQHF. As DNA, the CDR3 is TGTGCCAGCAGCTTGTACCCCGGACAGGCCTTCCCCCAGCATTTT. The full variable domain, with the rest looked up from reference TRBV13 and TRBJ1-5, is AAGVIQSPRHLIKEKRETATLKCYPIPRHDTVYWYQQGPGQDPQFLISFYEKMQSDKGSIPDRFSAQQFSDYHSELNMSSLELGDSALYFCASSLYPGQAFPQHFGDGTRLSIL.

This clone was counted a single time. V gene TRBV30 combines with J gene TRBJ2-5; D is perhaps TRBD1 (6 bases). Per the germline V gene, CDR1 is GTSNPN and CDR2 is SVGIG (reference sequence). Trimming cost V 2 bases and J 3 bases, with 16 bases left between them. The CDR3 has 15 residues. The CDR3 DNA reads as TGTGCCTGGAGTCAGGGGCAGGGGTGGGAAGAGACCCAGTACTTC. Translating it yields CAWSQGQGWEETQYF.

The chain combines TRBV4-3 with TRBJ1-5, with 8 bases aligning to TRBD1. V lost 3 bases and J lost 6; bases outside the gene matches: 7. The CDR3 contains 15 residues. Germline-derived CDR1 and CDR2 are LGHNA and YSLEER. This chain's CDR3 is CASSQMTGVGQPQHF. CDR3 nucleotides: TGCGCCAGCAGCCAGATGACAGGGGTAGGTCAGCCCCAGCATTTT.

The chain's CDR3 is CAILPGQGSYEQYF. The CDR3 DNA sequence: TGTGCCATTTTGCCGGGACAGGGGTCCTACGAGCAGTACTTC. This rearrangement joins TRBV10-3 to TRBJ2-7; TRBD1 matches 10 bases. The germline CDR1 and CDR2 sequences are ENHRY and SYGVKD. The CDR3 consists of 14 residues. Trimming removed 9 bases from V and 1 base from J; junction bases left unmatched: 6.

The rearrangement links TRBV11-2 to TRBJ1-3, with D tentatively TRBD1 (5 bases). The V and J ends lost 2 bases and 0 bases respectively, with 11 bases between them. The CDR3 runs 16 residues. Germline V gene lookup returns CDR1 SGHAT and CDR2 FQNNGV. The CDR3 spells CASSLTGQVSGNTIYF. The CDR3 nucleotides read TGTGCCAGCAGCTTAACAGGACAAGTCTCTGGAAACACCATATATTTT.

The chain recombines TRBV19 with TRBJ1-2; TRBD1 is a possible D gene (6 bases). The length of the CDR3 is 15 residues. Looked up from germline, CDR1 is LNHDA and CDR2 is SQIVND (reference sequence). V was clipped by 4 bases and J by 3 bases, with 15 bases between them. The CDR3 loop is CASSTDRDNDYGYTF. The DNA for the CDR3 is TGTGCCAGTAGTACAGACCGGGACAATGACTATGGCTACACCTTC.

This chain links TRBV10-3 with TRBJ2-5; 10 positions match TRBD2. In germline, CDR1 is ENHRY, CDR2 SYGVKD. CDR3 length: 13 residues. Trimming cost V 8 bases and J 4 bases; bases outside gene matches: 4. CDR3 sequence: CAIEREGGETQYF. The DNA of the CDR3 is TGTGCCATCGAGCGGGAGGGTGGAGAGACCCAGTACTTC.

A single count supports this clone. J is TRBJ2-1 and V is TRBV4-3; 11 bases map to TRBD2. J was trimmed by 1 base and V by 0 bases; bases with no gene match: 5. CDR1 is LGHNA and CDR2 is YSLEER in the germline V gene. The CDR3 totals 18 residues. The chain's CDR3 is CASSQEEGLAVSYNEQFF. DNA of the CDR3: TGCGCCAGCAGCCAAGAAGAGGGACTAGCGGTGTCCTACAATGAGCAGTTCTTC.

The rearrangement links TRBV9 to TRBJ2-3; 7 nucleotides agree with TRBD2. This CDR3 has 15 residues. Germline V gene sequence: CDR1 SGDLS, CDR2 YYNGEE. With V trimmed by 0 bases and J by 2 bases, 3 bases remained unmatched. CDR3 DNA sequence: TGTGCCAGCAGCGTAGGAGCGGGGAACACAGATACGCAGTATTTT. Amino acids: CASSVGAGNTDTQYF.

The J gene is TRBJ2-7, the V gene TRBV4-2; tentative D call: TRBD1 (5 bases). Germline V gene sequence: CDR1 LGHNA, CDR2 YNFKEQ. The CDR3 loop spans 13 amino acids. V lost 0 bases and J lost 2, with 5 bases in between. The CDR3 sequence: CASSQEGAYEQYF. The CDR3 DNA sequence: TGTGCCAGCAGCCAAGAAGGGGCCTACGAGCAGTACTTC.

J is TRBJ2-7 and V is TRBV7-9, with 9 bases aligning to TRBD1. This CDR3 is 14 amino acids long. Germline CDR1 is SEHNR and CDR2 is FQNEAQ (reference sequence). The V segment lost 5 bases and the J segment 4 bases; nucleotides outside the gene matches: 6. CDR3 sequence: CASSPRDRAYEQYF. CDR3 DNA sequence: TGTGCCAGCAGCCCTAGGGACAGGGCTTACGAGCAGTACTTC.